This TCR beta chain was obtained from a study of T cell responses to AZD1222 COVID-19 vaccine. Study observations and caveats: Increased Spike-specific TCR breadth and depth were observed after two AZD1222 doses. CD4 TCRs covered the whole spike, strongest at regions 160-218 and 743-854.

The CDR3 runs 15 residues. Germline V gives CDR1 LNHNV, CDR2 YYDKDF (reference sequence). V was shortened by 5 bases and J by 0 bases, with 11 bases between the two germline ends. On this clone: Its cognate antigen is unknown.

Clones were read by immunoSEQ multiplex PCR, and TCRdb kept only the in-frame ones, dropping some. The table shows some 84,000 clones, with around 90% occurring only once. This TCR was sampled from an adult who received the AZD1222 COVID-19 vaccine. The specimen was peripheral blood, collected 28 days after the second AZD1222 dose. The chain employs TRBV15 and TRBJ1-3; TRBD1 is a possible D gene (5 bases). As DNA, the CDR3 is TGTGCCACCAGCTTCGACAGCTTCTCTGGAAACACCATATATTTT. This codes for CATSFDSFSGNTIYF. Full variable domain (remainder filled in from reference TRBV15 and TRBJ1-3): DAMVIQNPRYQVTQFGKPVTLSCSQTLNHNVMYWYQQKSSQAPKLLFHYYDKDFNNEADTPDNFQSRRPNTSFCFLDIRSPGLGDTAMYLCATSFDSFSGNTIYFGEGSWLTVV.